These 8 T cell receptor beta chains were all obtained from the same sample, sequenced in a study of blood T cell repertoires in COVID-19. The protocol was immunoSEQ multiplex PCR, while the TCRdb copy is restricted to in-frame clones and leaves out a portion. The table lists approximately 150,000 clones, around 80% of them singletons. The sample was peripheral blood. These receptors were taken from a man between 60 and 75 years old with active or convalescent COVID-19.

This clone was counted ten times or more. This chain connects TRBV19 to TRBJ1-6; TRBD1 might be the D (5 bases). The germline V and J ends were trimmed by 6 bases and 1 base, with 7 bases remaining between them. Germline V gene lookup returns CDR1 LNHDA and CDR2 SQIVND (reference sequence). The CDR3 has 14 residues. The CDR3 reads CASSGGSYNSPLHF. For the CDR3, the DNA is TGTGCCAGTAGCGGGGGGTCCTATAATTCACCCCTCCACTTT.

This clone was detected a few times. The gene calls are TRBV2 and TRBJ2-1, with 10 bases matching TRBD1. The CDR3 is made up of 13 amino acids. CDR1 is SNHLY, CDR2 FYNNEI, per germline. V was clipped by 6 bases and J by 7 bases; unmatched bases: 3. For the CDR3, the DNA is TGTGCCAGCAGAGGACAGGGGGTTAATGAGCAGTTCTTC. This gives the protein CASRGQGVNEQFF.

This clone has a handful of counts. The CDR3 is CASSLGSGGSTDTQYF. CDR3 nucleotides: TGTGCCAGCAGCTTAGGAAGCGGGGGAAGCACAGATACGCAGTATTTT. V usage is TRBV7-9 and J usage is TRBJ2-3; TRBD2 matches at 8 bases. The CDR3 extends over 16 amino acids. CDR1 SEHNR and CDR2 FQNEAQ come from the germline V gene (reference sequence). With V trimmed by 1 base and J by 0 bases, 3 bases remained unmatched.

The chain couples TRBV19 to TRBJ2-1, with D perhaps TRBD2 (7 bases). Trimming took off 4 bases at V and 12 bases at J, with 19 bases between the two ends. CDR1 is LNHDA, CDR2 SQIVND, per germline (reference sequence). CDR3 size: 14 residues. CDR3 sequence (DNA): TGTGCCAGTAGTAGCCAGGGGACTACAATGACGCAGTTCTTC. Translated: CASSSQGTTMTQFF.

The V and J genes are TRBV19 and TRBJ2-1; TRBD1 matches at 8 bases. CDR1 LNHDA and CDR2 SQIVND come from the germline V gene (reference sequence). V lost 3 bases and J lost 6; bases outside the gene matches: 4. The CDR3 sequence is 14 residues long. This CDR3 reads CASSISRGPNEQFF. The CDR3, as DNA: TGTGCCAGTAGTATTAGCAGGGGGCCCAATGAGCAGTTCTTC.

The V and J genes are TRBV6-6 and TRBJ2-7; D not resolved. This CDR3 is built from 13 residues. V was shortened by 4 bases and J by 6 bases, with 13 bases between the two germline ends. Germline V gene lookup returns CDR1 MNHNY and CDR2 SVGAGI (reference sequence). CDR3 sequence reads: CASSSTWWSEQYV. The DNA for the CDR3 is TGTGCCAGCAGTTCGACTTGGTGGTCCGAGCAGTACGTC.

The sample holds one count of this clone. J is TRBJ2-5 and V is TRBV2; D is possibly TRBD2 (6 bases). There are 13 residues in the CDR3. Trimming left V 5 bases short and J 3 bases short, with 10 bases between. CDR1 and CDR2 from the germline V gene are SNHLY and FYNNEI. In nucleotides, the CDR3 is TGTGCCAGCAGTCCGACTAGAAAAGAGACCCAGTACTTC. Translating it yields CASSPTRKETQYF.

This clone was seen a handful of times. The chain carries TRBV20-1 and TRBJ2-2; no reliable D call. Trimming took 3 bases from V and 1 from J, leaving 6 bases between them. CDR1 is DFQATT and CDR2 is SNEGSKA in the germline V gene (reference sequence). This CDR3 comprises 13 residues. Written as DNA, the CDR3 is TGCAGTGCTAGTCCAGGGAACACCGGGGAGCTGTTTTTT. Its translation is CSASPGNTGELFF.